This paragraph reports one T cell receptor beta chain. There are many counts of this clonotype. It lacks a known antigen. The input lacks base qualities; no much larger clone sits a single base away. This sample is part of a study of regulatory T cells in long-lasting Graves disease (dated by TCRdb to the early 2020s). About the study as a whole: To count as having persistent Graves' disease, a patient had to have received antithyroid drug treatment for over 5 years with TSH receptor autoantibodies remaining persistently positive. The study was conducted in China and was registered as a clinical trial. Persistent Graves' disease patients in the clinical cohort had taken antithyroid drugs for roughly 10 years on average. A total of about 35 samples underwent TCR sequencing, from 13 patients with persistent Graves' disease and 20 or so patients with newly diagnosed Graves' disease. Persistent Graves' disease patients were compared with newly diagnosed Graves' disease patients by peripheral blood TCR sequencing and RNA sequencing. Results the study describes overall, beyond this receptor: Only peripheral blood was studied, because thyroid tissue, the primary lesion, was inaccessible. TRBV28, TRBJ1-2 and TRBJ2-5 were preferentially used in persistent disease, while TRBV20-1 and TRBJ2-1 were favored in newly diagnosed disease. A larger number of public clonotypes was shared among persistent patients (under 3,000) than among newly diagnosed patients (approximately 1,000). Compared with newly diagnosed patients, patients with persistent Graves' disease had lower TCR Shannon entropy and fewer highly expanded clones, which suggests clonal expansion. Sequencing and analysis were limited to the TCR beta chain. As a limitation, the authors acknowledged that the small sample size may reduce accuracy.

Libraries were constructed by multiplex PCR. Sequencing was carried out with an Illumina HiSeq 4000. CDR3 regions were amplified by Arm-PCR with iRepertoire HTBI primers to construct TCR beta libraries. Before sequencing, the PCR products underwent gel purification. Per the source publication's procedure: Gene usage analysis of CDR3 amino acid clonotypes used the roughly 62 TRBV and 14 to 15 TRBJ segments found across samples. COPE and FqMerger were used to merge filtered high-quality paired reads into contigs. BLAST was used to align contigs to IMGT TRBV, TRBD and TRBJ reference genes, and CDR3 was defined according to IMGT. Highly expanded clones were defined as clonotypes with a frequency above 0.1%. Shannon entropy served as the measure of repertoire diversity, while the Gini coefficient captured V-J evenness. Clonotypes shared by more than one individual were considered public. TCRdb trimmed public reads at Q25 via fastp, called clones via MiXCR and kept in-frame beta chains. Rows are combined by CDR3 protein, so each entry shows the most common genes and DNA. For this entry, the V and J calls and clone size follow TCRdb and not the study's own pipeline. The sample contains a few hundred thousand distinct CDR3 sequences, 23% of them found a single time. About a quarter of the sample is held by the ten biggest clonotypes.

V sheds 2 bases and J sheds 10 bases, leaving 21 bases between their ends. CDR1 and CDR2 are read off the germline V gene as MNHEY and SVGAGI. The cysteine opens and the phenylalanine closes a CDR3 of 17 amino acids. Just the 51-base CDR3 DNA is kept, in frame starting at base 1. The sample's time point, from its label and the paper: persistent/refractory GD, antithyroid drugs over 5 years with positive TRAb. RNA was extracted from PBMCs in TRIzol for both TCR sequencing and RNA sequencing. The diagnosis of Graves' disease followed American Thyroid Association guidelines. The patients came from an endocrinology department in Xi'an, China. Each patient gave 9 to 10 milliliters of peripheral blood, collected in an EDTA anticoagulant tube. Ficoll Paque Plus density gradient separation was used to isolate PBMCs, and no further T cell sorting was performed. An Agilent 2100 Bioanalyzer and agarose gel were used to check RNA quality, and a NanoDrop 2000 was used to measure RNA concentration.

The chain is assembled from TRBV6-5 and TRBJ1-6; 5 matching bases give a weak D call of TRBD1. The receptor comes from a female donor with Graves disease. The starting material was peripheral blood mononuclear cells (PBMCs), obtained when the disease was refractory, from a patient treated with antithyroid drugs. The DNA sequence reads TGTGCCAGCAGTTACGAGTCTGGGACCCTAGACGGATCACCCCTCCACTTT. It encodes CASSYESGTLDGSPLHF.